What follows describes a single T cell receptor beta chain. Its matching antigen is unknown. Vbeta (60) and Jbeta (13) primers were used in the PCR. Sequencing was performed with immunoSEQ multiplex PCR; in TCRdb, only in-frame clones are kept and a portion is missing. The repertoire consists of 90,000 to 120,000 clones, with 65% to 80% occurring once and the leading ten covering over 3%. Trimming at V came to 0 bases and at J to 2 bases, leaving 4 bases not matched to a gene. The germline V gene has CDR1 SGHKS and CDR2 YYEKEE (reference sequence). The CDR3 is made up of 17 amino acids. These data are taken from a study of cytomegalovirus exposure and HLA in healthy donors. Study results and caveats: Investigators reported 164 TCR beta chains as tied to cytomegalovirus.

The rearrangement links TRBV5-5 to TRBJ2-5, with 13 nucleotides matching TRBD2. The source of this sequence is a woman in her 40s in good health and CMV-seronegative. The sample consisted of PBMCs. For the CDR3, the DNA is TGTGCCAGCAGCTTGGGACTAGCGGGAGGCAAACAAGAGACCCAGTACTTC. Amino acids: CASSLGLAGGKQETQYF. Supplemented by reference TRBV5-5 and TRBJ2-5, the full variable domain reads DAGVTQSPTHLIKTRGQQVTLRCSPISGHKSVSWYQQVLGQGPQFIFQYYEKEERGRGNFPDRFSARQFPNYSSELNVNALLLGDSALYLCASSLGLAGGKQETQYFGPGTRLLVL.